Each of the 27 T cell receptor beta chains below was sequenced from the same sample in a study of beta chain features in type 1 diabetes. The study reverse transcribed the entire isolated RNA, so it sequenced expressed TCRB transcripts. Repertoires were generated with immunoSEQ multiplex PCR, while TCRdb's copy carries only in-frame clones and drops some. The table lists 300,000 to 350,000 clones, under 8.5% of them singletons. Sequenced input: central memory CD4+ T cells from blood. The receptors derive from a woman under 30 in good health.

Written as DNA, the CDR3 is TGTGCCAGCAGTCCCCAACCCCGGGGGGGCGAGCAGTACTTC. Translated, it gives CASSPQPRGGEQYF. The V and J genes are TRBV6-5 and TRBJ2-7; TRBD2 matches 8 bases. This CDR3 is built from 14 residues. V trimming: 5 bases; J trimming: 6 bases; junction bases outside the gene matches: 9. Per germline, CDR1 MNHEY and CDR2 SVGAGI.

The rearrangement uses TRBV27 and TRBJ2-7; D is unresolved. V lost 3 bases and J lost 3, with 18 bases in between. The CDR3 consists of 16 residues. Germline V gives CDR1 MNHEY, CDR2 SMNVEV (reference sequence). The DNA for the CDR3 is TGTGCCAGCAGTTTGAAGGGTAATTCTGGGCACTACGAGCAGTACTTC. This codes for CASSLKGNSGHYEQYF.

The chain links TRBV9 to TRBJ2-3, with 7 bases identical to TRBD2. Germline trimming cut 3 bases from V and 4 bases from J; bases unmatched to any gene: 8. The CDR3 is 15 residues long. Germline CDR1 SGDLS, CDR2 YYNGEE. CDR3 sequence (DNA): TGTGCCAGCAGCGCGATGACTAGCTCGGCAGATACGCAGTATTTT. Translation: CASSAMTSSADTQYF.

The V call is TRBV5-6, the J call TRBJ2-1, with no clear D. Germline V gives CDR1 SGHDT, CDR2 YYEEEE. Trimming stripped 1 base from V and 8 bases from J, with 7 bases between. The CDR3 contains 12 residues. CDR3 bases: TGTGCCAGCAGCTTGAACGTCGATGAGCAGTTCTTC. Its protein product is CASSLNVDEQFF.

This clone has more than one count but fewer than ten. The rearrangement links TRBV6-1 to TRBJ2-3; unclear D gene. Germline loops: CDR1 MNHNS, CDR2 SASEGT. The CDR3 is made up of 12 amino acids. V was trimmed by 4 bases and J by 5 bases, leaving 7 bases between them. The CDR3 loop is CASSGNRDTQYF. CDR3 in DNA: TGTGCCAGCAGTGGCAACAGAGATACGCAGTATTTT.

The chain combines TRBV27 with TRBJ2-7; possibly TRBD2 for D (6 bases). Deletions cut 5 bases from V and 0 bases from J, with 14 bases between. The CDR3 loop spans 15 amino acids. Germline CDR1 reads MNHEY; CDR2 reads SMNVEV (reference sequence). CDR3 amino acids: CASSRSGLSSYEQYF. The CDR3 region has the DNA TGTGCCAGCAGTCGCTCGGGACTGTCCTCCTACGAGCAGTACTTC.

This sequence joins TRBV5-4 and TRBJ2-3; D may be TRBD1 (6 bases). CDR3 length: 16 residues. Per germline, CDR1 SGHNT and CDR2 YYREEE (reference sequence). V lost 0 bases, J lost 1 base, and 12 bases lay in between. The DNA for the CDR3 is TGTGCCAGCAGCTTGGAAGGGGGTCCGCGCACAGATACGCAGTATTTT. Translating gives CASSLEGGPRTDTQYF.

This clone showed up many times. The chain links TRBV7-2 to TRBJ2-7; D is ambiguous. The CDR3 loop spans 12 amino acids. CDR1 and CDR2 from the germline V gene are SGHTA and FQGNSA. V lost 4 bases and J 4 bases, leaving 8 bases between the germline ends. DNA of the CDR3: TGTGCCAGCAGCTCGCGGAAGTACGAGCAGTACTTC. Translating gives CASSSRKYEQYF. Variable domain in full (rest from reference TRBV7-2 and TRBJ2-7): GAGVSQSPSNKVTEKGKDVELRCDPISGHTALYWYRQSLGQGLEFLIYFQGNSAPDKSGLPSDRFSAERTGGSVSTLTIQRTQQEDSAVYLCASSSRKYEQYFGPGTRLTVT.

V is TRBV5-1 and J is TRBJ2-5; 9 nucleotides agree with TRBD2. V dropped 6 bases and J dropped 2; count of bases not matched to a gene: 11. This CDR3 spans 16 amino acids. Germline CDR1 reads SGHRS; CDR2 reads YFSETQ. The CDR3 region is CASTPLQLAGQETQYF. The DNA of the CDR3 is TGCGCCAGCACTCCCCTCCAGCTAGCGGGACAAGAGACCCAGTACTTC. The full variable domain, rest sourced from reference TRBV5-1 and TRBJ2-5, is KAGVTQTPRYLIKTRGQQVTLSCSPISGHRSVSWYQQTPGQGLQFLFEYFSETQRNKGNFPGRFSGRQFSNSRSEMNVSTLELGDSALYLCASTPLQLAGQETQYFGPGTRLLVL.

This clone was counted between two and nine times. V gene TRBV11-2 combines with J gene TRBJ2-1; D may be TRBD1 (6 bases). CDR1 is SGHAT, CDR2 FQNNGV, per germline. The CDR3 is 14 residues long. V was clipped by 8 bases and J by 0 bases, with 11 bases between them. CDR3 protein: CASVRDTSYNEQFF. The CDR3 coding sequence is TGTGCCAGCGTCCGGGACACCTCCTACAATGAGCAGTTCTTC. The variable domain in full, completed from reference TRBV11-2 and TRBJ2-1, reads EAGVAQSPRYKIIEKRQSVAFWCNPISGHATLYWYQQILGQGPKLLIQFQNNGVVDDSQLPKDRFSAERLKGVDSTLKIQPAKLEDSAVYLCASVRDTSYNEQFFGPGTRLTVL.

The rearrangement joins TRBV7-2 to TRBJ1-1; D is unresolved. CDR1 and CDR2 from the germline V gene are SGHTA and FQGNSA. CDR3 length: 15 amino acids. V lost 1 base and J 1 base, leaving 10 bases between the germline ends. As DNA, the CDR3 is TGTGCCAGCAGCTTAGAGTACTCCCGGAACACTGAAGCTTTCTTT. Its protein is CASSLEYSRNTEAFF.

This clone came up a few times. The chain's CDR3 is CASSTPGQGFDEQYF. The CDR3 nucleotides read TGTGCCAGCAGCACTCCGGGACAGGGGTTTGACGAGCAGTACTTC. The V call is TRBV28, the J call TRBJ2-7; 10 bases line up with TRBD1. CDR1 is MDHEN and CDR2 is SYDVKM in the germline V gene. The CDR3 has 15 amino acids. Losses at the gene ends were 6 bases for V and 5 bases for J; bases not matched to a gene: 10.

This rearrangement joins TRBV28 to TRBJ2-3; TRBD1 or TRBD2 may be the D gene (7 bases each). The germline V and J ends were trimmed by 5 bases and 6 bases, with 21 bases remaining between them. The CDR3 totals 16 residues. CDR1 is MDHEN, CDR2 SYDVKM, per germline. CDR3 DNA: TGTGCCAGCAGTCCCACCCAGGGGGGAGGGTTGGATACGCAGTATTTT. This gives the protein CASSPTQGGGLDTQYF.

V usage is TRBV27 and J usage is TRBJ2-5, with unresolved D. With 3 bases removed from V and 5 bases from J, the gap between germline ends came to 16 bases. CDR1 is MNHEY, CDR2 SMNVEV, per germline (reference sequence). This CDR3 spans 15 amino acids. The CDR3 DNA reads as TGTGCCAGCAGTTTGTTTTTTAATGTAATGGAGACCCAGTACTTC. It is translated as CASSLFFNVMETQYF.

This clone was observed a handful of times. The J gene is TRBJ1-5, the V gene TRBV27; D gene uncertain. In germline, CDR1 is MNHEY, CDR2 SMNVEV (reference sequence). The CDR3 extends over 13 amino acids. The V and J ends lost 6 bases and 5 bases respectively, with 11 bases between them. CDR3 sequence reads: CASSRNNDQPQHF. CDR3 sequence (DNA): TGTGCCAGCAGCAGAAATAACGATCAGCCCCAGCATTTT.

This clone was picked up a small number of times. This sequence joins TRBV7-2 and TRBJ2-3; 10 bases align to TRBD2. V shed 5 bases, J shed 4 bases, and the junction held 12 bases outside the gene matches. Germline values: CDR1 SGHTA, CDR2 FQGNSA. The CDR3 contains 17 residues. CDR3: CASSLGASGSTSDTQYF. The CDR3 coding sequence is TGTGCCAGCAGCCTCGGGGCTAGCGGGAGTACCTCAGATACGCAGTATTTT.

This clone was recorded a few times. The chain links TRBV7-8 to TRBJ1-4; 9 positions match TRBD1. The V segment lost 5 bases and the J segment 7 bases; nucleotides outside the gene matches: 20. The CDR3 spans 19 residues. Looked up from germline, CDR1 is SGHVS and CDR2 is FQNEAQ. The CDR3 spells CASSEIRTKGQGGTEKLFF. CDR3 in DNA: TGTGCCAGCAGCGAAATAAGAACGAAGGGACAGGGAGGGACTGAAAAACTGTTTTTT.

The CDR3 DNA reads TGTGCCAGCAGCTTCCCCGGGACTACGGACATTCAGTACTTC. Encoded protein: CASSFPGTTDIQYF. V is TRBV5-6 and J is TRBJ2-4; 7 bases agree with TRBD2. In germline, CDR1 is SGHDT, CDR2 YYEEEE. V gave up 2 bases and J gave up 8 bases; unmatched junction bases: 7. The CDR3 is 14 residues long. The complete variable domain, with remaining parts taken from reference TRBV5-6 and TRBJ2-4, reads DAGVTQSPTHLIKTRGQQVTLRCSPKSGHDTVSWYQQALGQGPQFIFQYYEEEERQRGNFPDRFSGHQFPNYSSELNVNALLLGDSALYLCASSFPGTTDIQYFGAGTRLSVL.

This clone was picked up a small number of times. The chain recombines TRBV27 with TRBJ1-5, with TRBD1 as a possible D gene (6 bases). The CDR3 is 15 residues long. Germline V gene data show CDR1 as MNHEY and CDR2 as SMNVEV (reference sequence). Trimming removed 5 bases at V and 0 bases at J, with 11 bases between. The CDR3: CASSRGIFSNQPQHF. In nucleotides, the CDR3 is TGTGCCAGCAGTAGGGGGATCTTTAGCAATCAGCCCCAGCATTTT.

Turning to this clone: Sequence at one end of the junction differs from germline and may be a read error. V usage is TRBV7-2 and J usage is TRBJ2-7, with 7 positions matching TRBD1. CDR3 length: 15 residues. Looked up from germline, CDR1 is SGHTA and CDR2 is FQGNSA. The CDR3 spells CASSQAGTAIYEQYF. CDR3 nucleotides: TGCGCCAGCAGCCAAGCCGGGACAGCGATCTACGAGCAGTACTTC.

The chain employs TRBV11-2 and TRBJ2-1; D unresolved. Trimming left V 1 base short and J 10 bases short, with 11 bases between. Germline V gene lookup returns CDR1 SGHAT and CDR2 FQNNGV. This CDR3 is built from 13 residues. CDR3 sequence reads: CASSLGDLVEQFF. For the CDR3, the DNA is TGTGCCAGCAGCTTAGGTGACCTAGTCGAGCAGTTCTTC.

This clone was picked up a small number of times. This rearrangement joins TRBV27 to TRBJ2-3; D ambiguous. The V and J ends lost 4 bases and 3 bases respectively, with 11 bases between them. The germline gives CDR1 MNHEY, CDR2 SMNVEV (reference sequence). This CDR3 region has 14 residues. CDR3 residues: CASSCADGTDTQYF. For the CDR3, the DNA is TGTGCCAGCAGTTGCGCCGATGGTACAGATACGCAGTATTTT.

V usage is TRBV9 and J usage is TRBJ2-5; D is uncertain. The CDR3 totals 16 residues. Germline CDR1 is SGDLS and CDR2 is YYNGEE. V gave up 4 bases and J gave up 1 base, with 17 bases separating them. This chain's CDR3 is CASSPGSVGSQETQYF. Here the CDR3 DNA reads TGTGCCAGCAGCCCAGGCTCCGTTGGATCCCAAGAGACCCAGTACTTC.

J is TRBJ2-7 and V is TRBV5-6, with 9 bases that match TRBD1. Looked up from germline, CDR1 is SGHDT and CDR2 is YYEEEE. V gave up 2 bases and J gave up 12 bases; unmatched junction bases: 6. This CDR3 has 12 residues. CDR3 protein: CASSFRDRDTYF. The CDR3 DNA reads TGTGCCAGCAGCTTCCGGGACAGGGATACGTACTTC.

This clone was picked up a small number of times. The rearrangement joins TRBV29-1 to TRBJ2-2; D unclear. The CDR3 extends over 14 amino acids. V was cut by 4 bases and J by 0 bases, with 9 bases left in between. Per the germline V gene, CDR1 is SQVTM and CDR2 is ANQGSEA. The CDR3 DNA reads TGCAGCGTTGGGAGAACGGCGAACACCGGGGAGCTGTTTTTT. This gives the protein CSVGRTANTGELFF.

This chain uses TRBV29-1 with TRBJ2-1, with 11 bases aligning to TRBD1. Germline V lookup: CDR1 SQVTM, CDR2 ANQGSEA. This CDR3 is 11 amino acids long. CDR3 in amino acids: CTGQGAGEQFF. DNA of the CDR3: TGCACTGGACAGGGGGCAGGAGAGCAGTTCTTC.

V usage is TRBV7-2 and J usage is TRBJ2-1; D unresolved. V shed 4 bases and J shed 3 bases, with 13 bases lying between them. The V gene's germline CDR1 is SGHTA and CDR2 FQGNSA. The CDR3 contains 15 residues. The CDR3 region has the DNA TGTGCCAGCAGCTCTCAGCCTATACGCTACAATGAGCAGTTCTTC. It specifies CASSSQPIRYNEQFF.